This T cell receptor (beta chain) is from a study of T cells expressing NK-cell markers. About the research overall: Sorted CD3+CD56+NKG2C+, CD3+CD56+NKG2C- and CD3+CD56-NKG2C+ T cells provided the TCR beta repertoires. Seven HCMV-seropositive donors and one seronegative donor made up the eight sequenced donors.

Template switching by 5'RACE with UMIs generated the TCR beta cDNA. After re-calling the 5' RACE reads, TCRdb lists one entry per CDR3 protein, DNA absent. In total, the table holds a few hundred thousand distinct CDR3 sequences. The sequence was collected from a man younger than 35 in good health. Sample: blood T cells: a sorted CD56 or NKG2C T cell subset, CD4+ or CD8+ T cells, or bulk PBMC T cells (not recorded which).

CDR3 protein: CASIWWLASGTNEQFF. The chain links TRBV2 to TRBJ2-1; absent DNA, TCRdb's TRBD2 call cannot be checked. CDR3 length equals 16 residues. The germline CDR1 and CDR2 sequences are SNHLY and FYNNEI.